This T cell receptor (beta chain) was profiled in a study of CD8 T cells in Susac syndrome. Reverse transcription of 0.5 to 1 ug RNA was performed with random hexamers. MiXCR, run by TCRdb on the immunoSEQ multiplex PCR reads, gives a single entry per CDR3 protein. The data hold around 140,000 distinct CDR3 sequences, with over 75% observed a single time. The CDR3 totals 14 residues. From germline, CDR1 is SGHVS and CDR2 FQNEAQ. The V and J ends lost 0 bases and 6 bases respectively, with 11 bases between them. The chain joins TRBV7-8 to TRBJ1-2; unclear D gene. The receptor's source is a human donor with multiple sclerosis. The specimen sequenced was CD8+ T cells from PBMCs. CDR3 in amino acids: CASSLAPAGNGYTF. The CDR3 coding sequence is TGTGCCAGCAGCTTAGCGCCTGCGGGAAATGGCTACACCTTC.